What follows describes a single TCR beta chain. These data are taken from a study of identical twins. The CDR3 has 15 amino acids. Trimming removed 3 bases from V and 2 bases from J, with 12 bases in between. Germline V gene lookup returns CDR1 LGHNA and CDR2 YSLEER. Donors were all healthy Caucasians. TCRdb ran MiXCR on the 5' RACE reads and lists one entry per CDR3 protein. The profile shows 470,000 or so distinct CDR3 sequences, more than 20% of them singletons. The same specimen was also included in a second study, on T cells expressing NK-cell markers. From that study: Serological testing identified seven of the eight sequenced donors as HCMV-seropositive and one as seronegative.

The gene calls are TRBV4-3 and TRBJ2-3, with D tentatively TRBD1 or TRBD2 (6 bases each). The receptor was derived from a woman aged 18-30 years in good health. Sequencing input: CD4+ T cells sorted from blood. CDR3 sequence (DNA): TGCGCCAGCAGCCAGAGGGGGGCCCTCACAGATACGCAGTATTTT. This sequence encodes CASSQRGALTDTQYF.